The present T cell receptor beta chain was sequenced within a study of Ad26.COV2.S vaccination and SARS-CoV-2 variants. Treatment noted: around 19 received Ad26.COV2.S at low or high dose, single or two shots; about 5 received placebo; per-sample allocation not given. Day 63 after the first vaccine or placebo injection was the time point for sampling. Clones were read by immunoSEQ multiplex PCR, and TCRdb kept only the in-frame ones, dropping some. The table lists 440,000 or so clones, 92% of them singletons. The TCR sequence derives from a person between 18 and 60 years old who received the Ad26.COV2.S COVID-19 vaccine or a placebo. The sequenced sample was peripheral blood, obtained in a trial of Ad26.COV2.S vaccine versus placebo.

The CDR3 sequence is CASKKEYEQYF. CDR3 DNA: TGTGCCAGCAAAAAAGAATACGAGCAGTACTTC. The chain employs TRBV13 and TRBJ2-7; D is ambiguous. There are 11 residues in the CDR3. The germline V gene encodes CDR1 PRHDT and CDR2 FYEKMQ (reference sequence). V lost 7 bases and J 4 bases, leaving 8 bases between the germline ends.